The source of this T cell receptor (beta chain) is a study of T cells after yellow fever vaccination. This clonotype was observed a few times. Losses at the gene ends were 0 bases for V and 1 base for J; bases not matched to a gene: 12. Germline V gene sequence: CDR1 LGHNA, CDR2 YNFKEQ. The CDR3 covers 20 residues. MiXCR, applied by TCRdb to the 5' RACE reads, yields one record per CDR3 protein. The data hold roughly 330,000 distinct CDR3 sequences, with 6.8% observed a single time. The rearrangement joins TRBV4-2 to TRBJ2-1, with TRBD2 matching 10 bases. The receptor was isolated from a man in his late teens or twenties who received the YFV17D yellow fever vaccine. This material consisted of PBMCs, taken around 45 days after the first yellow fever vaccination. CDR3 DNA: TGTGCCAGCAGCCAAGAAGAAATGACTAGCGGGCTACTTTCCTACAATGAGCAGTTCTTC. Translating it yields CASSQEEMTSGLLSYNEQFF.